One sample yielded the 7 T cell receptor beta chains listed below, sequenced in a study of cytomegalovirus exposure and HLA in healthy donors. Primers included in the PCR were 60 Vbeta and 13 Jbeta primers. TCRdb keeps only in-frame clones here, not all; method: immunoSEQ multiplex PCR. The data show about 130,000 clones, around 78% seen once. The sample consisted of PBMCs. The receptors stem from a woman aged 50 to 60 in good health and CMV-seronegative.

The chain carries TRBV28 and TRBJ2-7; TRBD1 matches at 9 bases. In germline, CDR1 is MDHEN, CDR2 SYDVKM. The trim removed 3 bases at V and 5 bases at J, leaving 5 bases unmatched. The CDR3 covers 14 residues. The chain's CDR3 is CASSLGQGVDEQYF. The CDR3 DNA reads as TGTGCCAGCAGTTTGGGACAGGGAGTCGACGAGCAGTACTTC.

V gene TRBV18 combines with J gene TRBJ2-3; D not certain. The CDR3 runs 13 residues. CDR1 and CDR2 (germline): KGHSH, LQKENI. V was shortened by 1 base and J by 2 bases, with 4 bases between the two germline ends. CDR3 bases: TGTGCCAGCTCACCACTAGTCACAGATACGCAGTATTTT. Translation gives CASSPLVTDTQYF.

This clone was counted once. The chain employs TRBV7-2 and TRBJ1-1; the D is unclear. Per germline, CDR1 SGHTA and CDR2 FQGNSA. Trimming stripped 8 bases from V and 1 base from J, with 8 bases between. This CDR3 is 12 amino acids long. In DNA, the CDR3 is TGTGCCAGCGAGGTTTCGAACACTGAAGCTTTCTTT. It translates to CASEVSNTEAFF.

This sequence joins TRBV4-3 and TRBJ2-3, with TRBD2 matching 7 bases. Germline trimming cut 4 bases from V and 3 bases from J; bases unmatched to any gene: 7. The CDR3 length is 15 residues. Per the germline V gene, CDR1 is LGHNA and CDR2 is YSLEER. The CDR3 protein is CASSLEGRETDTQYF. The CDR3 DNA reads TGCGCCAGCAGCCTCGAAGGGAGGGAGACAGATACGCAGTATTTT.

This clone appeared a single time. This chain connects TRBV7-2 to TRBJ2-5, with 7 bases identical to TRBD2. The V segment lost 0 bases and the J segment 5 bases; nucleotides outside the gene matches: 3. The CDR3 runs 14 residues. CDR1 and CDR2 (germline): SGHTA, FQGNSA. The CDR3 DNA is TGTGCCAGCAGCTTAGCGCGGGAGACGGAGACCCAGTACTTC. As protein: CASSLARETETQYF.

V and J are TRBV18 and TRBJ1-2, with TRBD1 as a possible D gene (5 bases). Per germline, CDR1 KGHSH and CDR2 LQKENI. This CDR3 comprises 16 residues. V lost 3 bases and J lost 0, with 14 bases in between. CDR3 region: CASSPTPGSANYGYTF. Here the CDR3 DNA reads TGTGCCAGCTCACCTACCCCAGGGTCTGCTAACTATGGCTACACCTTC. Full variable domain (missing parts from reference TRBV18 and TRBJ1-2): NAGVMQNPRHLVRRRGQEARLRCSPMKGHSHVYWYRQLPEEGLKFMVYLQKENIIDESGMPKERFSAEFPKEGPSILRIQQVVRGDSAAYFCASSPTPGSANYGYTFGSGTRLTVV.

The chain joins TRBV6-6 to TRBJ1-2; D might be TRBD1 (6 bases). Trimming removed 6 bases from V and 8 bases from J, with 13 bases in between. The CDR3 covers 12 residues. Germline lookup yields CDR1 MNHNY and CDR2 SVGAGI (reference sequence). The CDR3 is CASSQGRGGYTF. As DNA, the CDR3 is TGTGCCAGCAGCCAGGGGCGAGGCGGCTACACCTTC.